This T cell receptor (beta chain) was documented in a study of blood T cell repertoires in COVID-19. Whole-study context: The analysed material was cDNA or gDNA that came from T cells, B-cell-depleted T cells, or PBMCs.

This clone has a single count. All enrollees were roughly 18 to 90 years old and from fewer than 30 US areas. Cohorts were assigned according to the clinical history that participants reported. How the authors handled the data: Reference gene primer amplification yielded estimated nucleated cell counts. Clones were read by immunoSEQ multiplex PCR, and TCRdb kept only the in-frame ones, dropping some. D and trimming come from the DNA, and the V and J calls and clone size come from that table. The sample has about 250,000 clones, about 87% seen once. Sequencing was performed on PBMCs or T cells enriched from blood (not recorded which). The TCR sequence derives from a woman aged 45-59 years who had recovered from COVID-19.

The CDR3 nucleotides are TGTGCCACCAGCAGAGATGTGGGACAGGGGACTGAAAAACTGTTTTTT. The encoded protein is CATSRDVGQGTEKLFF. The V gene is TRBV15, the J gene TRBJ1-4; 10 bases fit TRBD1. Trimming at V came to 0 bases and at J to 7 bases, leaving 5 bases not matched to a gene. CDR3 length equals 16 residues. From germline, CDR1 is LNHNV and CDR2 YYDKDF (reference sequence).